This entry features one T cell receptor beta chain sequence. This receptor's antigen is unknown. Per-base quality was not reported, and no clone a single base away is much larger than it. Its CDR3 holds 13 amino acids, cysteine through phenylalanine. Only the CDR3 portion is preserved as DNA: 39 bases, with reading frame beginning at the first base. The CDR1 and CDR2 encoded by the germline V gene (reference sequence) are LNHNV and YYDKDF. The germline ends are 9 bases apart after V is trimmed by 8 bases and J by 2 bases. The sample belongs to a study of blood T cell repertoires in COVID-19 (dated by TCRdb to the early 2020s). Concerning the study at large: The collaborator samples originated in the United States, Italy and Spain and spanned the acute and convalescent phases of COVID-19. Where HLA class I and class II types were available, the types were taken from metadata supplied by the sample provider, not from assay-based typing. The repertoires were released in a freely available public database meant as a resource for research on the immune response to SARS-CoV-2. The samples were drawn from two sources: the first 160 participants of the ongoing ImmuneRACE study, and 1,254 subjects contributed by 6 global collaborators. The prospective study material was composed of cDNA or gDNA derived from T cells, B-cell-depleted T cells, or PBMCs. Subjects who had been exposed to COVID-19, were actively infected with it, or had recovered from it provided the deeply sampled blood TCRbeta repertoires that made up the dataset. The sample metadata nearly always contained a de-identified subject ID, COVID-19 status, age in years and sex.

Study-level results and caveats: The quantity of clinical and demographic metadata differed by source and by participant and was supplied without curation.

The immunoSEQ Assay, a bias-controlled multiplex PCR, was used to amplify TCRbeta CDR3 regions from genomic DNA. In the original analysis: Within the assay, amplification of reference gene primers was used to estimate how many nucleated cells each sample contained. To quantify the absolute abundance of each unique TCRbeta CDR3 rearrangement, sequence reads were collapsed and filtered. For each sample, productive Simpson clonality was calculated as the square root of Simpson's diversity index across productive rearrangements. TCRdb took this table from immuneACCESS and kept in-frame rearrangements with V and J called. Such tables lack part of the clones; where checked against another copy, unresolved V genes explain under half of the gap, and the rest is unexplained. From that table come the V and J calls and clone size; the DNA was used to work out D and trimming. In this sample the table shows more than 200,000 clones, more than 85% of which occur a single time. The leading ten clones occupy roughly 5% of the sample.

In Seattle, one collaborating source enrolled patients while the infection was active and tracked those patients longitudinally over the course of disease. Whole blood was collected in K2EDTA tubes by collaborating institutions according to the institutions' own protocols. For TCRbeta analysis, collaborators shipped samples in one of three forms: frozen whole blood, isolated PBMCs, or DNA extracted from either of those sample types. The chain couples TRBV15 to TRBJ1-4; TRBD1 is a possible D gene, resting on 5 matching bases. Sequencing was done on a sample of peripheral blood. This TCR came from a woman aged 60-75 years with COVID-19, enrolled during active disease. The CDR3 region has the sequence CATRRGTNEKLFF. The nucleotide sequence reads as follows: TGTGCCACCCGCCGGGGGACTAATGAAAAACTGTTTTTT.